These 20 T cell receptor beta chains were sequenced from one sample in a study of shared clonotypes between healthy human individuals. Generated by immunoSEQ multiplex PCR, the TCRdb table keeps only in-frame clones and is missing some. The table has over a million clones, 98% to 99% seen once. The source material was naive CD4+ T cells sorted from blood. Subset described: CD45RA+ positively selected. These receptors all stem from a man younger than 45 in good health.

This chain links TRBV7-2 with TRBJ2-3; 9 bases fit TRBD1. CDR3 length: 14 amino acids. Germline CDR1 is SGHTA and CDR2 is FQGNSA. Trimming took 4 bases from V and 5 from J; bases not matched to a gene: 4. The CDR3 spells CASSSQGAGDTQYF. CDR3 in DNA: TGTGCCAGCAGCTCACAGGGGGCTGGAGATACGCAGTATTTT. The full variable domain, rest sourced from reference TRBV7-2 and TRBJ2-3, is GAGVSQSPSNKVTEKGKDVELRCDPISGHTALYWYRQSLGQGLEFLIYFQGNSAPDKSGLPSDRFSAERTGGSVSTLTIQRTQQEDSAVYLCASSSQGAGDTQYFGPGTRLTVL.

Concerning this clone itself: The same CDR3 arises from other DNA sequences in this sample as well. The gene calls are TRBV18 and TRBJ1-1, with D possibly being TRBD1 (6 bases). This CDR3 contains 12 residues. CDR1 KGHSH and CDR2 LQKENI come from the germline V gene. The germline V and J ends were trimmed by 5 bases and 4 bases, with 8 bases remaining between them. The CDR3 loop reads CASSRQVTEAFF. As DNA, the CDR3 is TGTGCCAGCTCAAGACAGGTCACTGAAGCTTTCTTT.

The CDR3 is CASSSTGMDQPQHF. CDR3 nucleotides: TGTGCCAGCAGCTCAACAGGGATGGATCAGCCCCAGCATTTT. The chain couples TRBV7-9 to TRBJ1-5, with D perhaps TRBD1 (6 bases). Trimming took 4 bases from V and 5 from J, leaving 12 bases between them. This CDR3 spans 14 amino acids. Germline V gives CDR1 SEHNR, CDR2 FQNEAQ (reference sequence).

V usage is TRBV30 and J usage is TRBJ1-1; D may be TRBD1 (5 bases). In germline, CDR1 is GTSNPN, CDR2 SVGIG (reference sequence). V was clipped by 8 bases and J by 4 bases, with 20 bases between them. This CDR3 spans 14 amino acids. CDR3 loop: CAPQGPGYCTEAFF. In nucleotides, the CDR3 is TGTGCCCCTCAGGGCCCGGGTTATTGCACTGAAGCTTTCTTT. The full variable domain, rest sourced from reference TRBV30 and TRBJ1-1, is SQTIHQWPATLVQPVGSPLSLECTVEGTSNPNLYWYRQAAGRGLQLLFYSVGIGQISSEVPQNLSASRPQDRQFILSSKKLLLSDSGFYLCAPQGPGYCTEAFFGQGTRLTVV.

The chain joins TRBV7-8 to TRBJ2-5; 14 bases agree with TRBD2. The CDR3 is 18 amino acids. From germline, CDR1 is SGHVS and CDR2 FQNEAQ. V lost 5 bases, J lost 4 bases, and 12 bases stayed unmatched. CDR3: CASSPRTSGRSVGETQYF. The CDR3 nucleotides are TGTGCCAGCAGCCCTCGGACTAGCGGGAGGTCGGTTGGAGAGACCCAGTACTTC.

This rearrangement joins TRBV30 to TRBJ2-2, with D possibly TRBD1 on 5 matching bases. In germline, CDR1 is GTSNPN, CDR2 SVGIG (reference sequence). The CDR3 has 14 residues. Trimming stripped 1 base from V and 6 bases from J, with 12 bases between. The CDR3 region is CAWSGGGGSGELFF. CDR3 in DNA: TGTGCCTGGAGTGGGGGCGGTGGGTCCGGGGAGCTGTTTTTT.

The rearrangement joins TRBV5-1 to TRBJ1-4, with D perhaps matching TRBD1 (5 bases). The CDR3 consists of 15 residues. Germline assignment: CDR1 SGHRS and CDR2 YFSETQ. Trimming stripped 2 bases from V and 7 bases from J, with 15 bases between. CDR3 nucleotide sequence: TGCGCCAGCAGCTTCACAGGACTAATGGGTGAAAAACTGTTTTTT. Its protein product is CASSFTGLMGEKLFF.

The chain recombines TRBV29-1 with TRBJ1-3, with D uncertain. The CDR3 has 13 amino acids. Germline CDR1 SQVTM, CDR2 ANQGSEA. Trimming took 2 bases from V and 3 from J, leaving 8 bases between them. CDR3 in amino acids: CSVERSLGNTIYF. DNA for the CDR3: TGCAGCGTTGAAAGGAGTCTTGGAAACACCATATATTTT.

The chain employs TRBV14 and TRBJ2-2; 9 nucleotides align to TRBD2. There are 15 residues in the CDR3. The junction had 3 bases not matched to a gene; V was cut back by 4 bases and J by 3 bases. Germline loops: CDR1 SGHDN, CDR2 FVKESK. The CDR3 DNA is TGTGCCAGCAGCCCGAGACTAGCGGACACCGGGGAGCTGTTTTTT. The encoded protein is CASSPRLADTGELFF.

The gene calls are TRBV11-2 and TRBJ2-5; 7 nucleotides match TRBD2. CDR1 SGHAT and CDR2 FQNNGV come from the germline V gene. With V trimmed by 4 bases and J by 2 bases, 13 bases remained unmatched. CDR3 length: 17 residues. CDR3 nucleotides: TGTGCCAGCAGCTCCCCGAAAGGAGGCGGGAGACAAGAGACCCAGTACTTC. Translating it yields CASSSPKGGGRQETQYF.

The rearrangement joins TRBV19 to TRBJ2-2; D unclear. The CDR3 has 15 amino acids. V lost 0 bases and J lost 0, with 5 bases in between. Per the germline V gene, CDR1 is LNHDA and CDR2 is SQIVND (reference sequence). The CDR3 region is CASSIDATNTGELFF. The CDR3 bases are TGTGCCAGTAGTATAGATGCGACGAACACCGGGGAGCTGTTTTTT.

The rearrangement uses TRBV28 and TRBJ2-7; no firm D call. The length of the CDR3 is 14 residues. With 5 bases removed from V and 2 bases from J, the gap between germline ends came to 13 bases. CDR1 is MDHEN, CDR2 SYDVKM, per germline. CDR3 in amino acids: CASSPMAPTYEQYF. CDR3 bases: TGTGCCAGCAGTCCTATGGCCCCCACCTACGAGCAGTACTTC.

With regard to this clone: Additional DNA sequences in this sample encode the identical CDR3. The chain has TRBV28 and TRBJ1-2, with D possibly TRBD1 on 5 matching bases. Germline V gives CDR1 MDHEN, CDR2 SYDVKM. The V gene lost 3 bases and the J gene lost 4 bases, with 9 bases spanning the gap. This CDR3 is built from 13 residues. The CDR3 loop is CASSLGTLYGYTF. As DNA, the CDR3 is TGTGCCAGCAGTTTGGGGACTCTCTATGGCTACACCTTC.

The chain joins TRBV11-2 to TRBJ2-1; the D gene is possibly TRBD1 (6 bases). The CDR3 is 17 residues long. Germline values: CDR1 SGHAT, CDR2 FQNNGV. Trimming took 5 bases from V and 7 from J, leaving 24 bases between them. The CDR3 bases are TGTGCCAGCAGCCTTCAGACTGGACAGTGGGTGATTAATGAGCAGTTCTTC. This encodes CASSLQTGQWVINEQFF.

V gene TRBV28 combines with J gene TRBJ2-1; D unresolved. There are 17 residues in the CDR3. The germline V gene encodes CDR1 MDHEN and CDR2 SYDVKM. The V end was cut by 5 bases, the J end by 0 bases, with 17 bases between. The CDR3 bases are TGTGCCAGCAGTCCCACTCCCTTAGGGTCCTCCTACAATGAGCAGTTCTTC. Translated: CASSPTPLGSSYNEQFF.

V and J are TRBV7-9 and TRBJ1-2; D is undetermined. Trimming removed 5 bases from V and 8 bases from J, with 12 bases in between. The CDR3 spans 12 residues. Germline V gene lookup returns CDR1 SEHNR and CDR2 FQNEAQ (reference sequence). CDR3 nucleotide sequence: TGTGCCAGCAGCCCCCGCCTGGAAGGCTACACCTTC. It specifies CASSPRLEGYTF. The full variable domain, completed using reference TRBV7-9 and TRBJ1-2, is DTGVSQNPRHKITKRGQNVTFRCDPISEHNRLYWYRQTLGQGPEFLTYFQNEAQLEKSRLLSDRFSAERPKGSFSTLEIQRTEQGDSAMYLCASSPRLEGYTFGSGTRLTVV.

V usage is TRBV5-1 and J usage is TRBJ2-3; D gene ambiguous. The germline CDR1 and CDR2 sequences are SGHRS and YFSETQ. V lost 4 bases, J lost 5 bases, and 8 bases lay in between. The CDR3 is 12 residues long. In DNA form, the CDR3 reads TGCGCCAGCAGCCAAAGCCGAGATACGCAGTATTTT. This codes for CASSQSRDTQYF.

The chain employs TRBV5-6 and TRBJ1-3; TRBD1 agrees at 8 bases. Germline assignment: CDR1 SGHDT and CDR2 YYEEEE. V lost 5 bases and J lost 3; bases outside the gene matches: 7. The CDR3 length is 15 residues. This chain's CDR3 is CASSYDRGSGNTIYF. CDR3 in DNA: TGTGCCAGCAGTTATGACAGGGGAAGTGGAAACACCATATATTTT.

J is TRBJ2-2 and V is TRBV14, with D tentatively TRBD1 or TRBD2 (5 bases each). Germline V gene lookup returns CDR1 SGHDN and CDR2 FVKESK. V lost 1 base, J lost 2 bases, and 14 bases lay in between. CDR3 length: 17 amino acids. The chain's CDR3 is CASSQVRDAYNTGELFF. The CDR3 DNA reads TGTGCCAGCAGCCAAGTTCGGGACGCATATAACACCGGGGAGCTGTTTTTT.

The chain recombines TRBV18 with TRBJ2-7, with 7 bases identical to TRBD1. Trimming at V came to 5 bases and at J to 4 bases, leaving 8 bases not matched to a gene. Germline loops: CDR1 KGHSH, CDR2 LQKENI. The CDR3 runs 14 residues. DNA for the CDR3: TGTGCCAGCTCAAGACAGGGTAACTCGTACGAGCAGTACTTC. It codes for CASSRQGNSYEQYF.